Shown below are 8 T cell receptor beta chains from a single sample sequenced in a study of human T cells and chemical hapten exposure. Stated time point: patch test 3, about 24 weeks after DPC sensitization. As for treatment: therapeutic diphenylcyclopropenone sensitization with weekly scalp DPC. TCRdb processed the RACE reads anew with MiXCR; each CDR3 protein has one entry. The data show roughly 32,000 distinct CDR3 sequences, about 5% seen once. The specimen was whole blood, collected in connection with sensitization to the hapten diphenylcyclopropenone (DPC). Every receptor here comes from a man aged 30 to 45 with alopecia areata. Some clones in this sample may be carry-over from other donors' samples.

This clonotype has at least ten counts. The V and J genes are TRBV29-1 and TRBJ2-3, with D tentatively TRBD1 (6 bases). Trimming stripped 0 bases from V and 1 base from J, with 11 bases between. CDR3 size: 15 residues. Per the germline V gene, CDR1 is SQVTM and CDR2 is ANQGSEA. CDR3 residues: CSVEDPRGGTDTQYF. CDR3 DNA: TGCAGCGTTGAAGACCCCAGGGGCGGCACAGATACGCAGTATTTT.

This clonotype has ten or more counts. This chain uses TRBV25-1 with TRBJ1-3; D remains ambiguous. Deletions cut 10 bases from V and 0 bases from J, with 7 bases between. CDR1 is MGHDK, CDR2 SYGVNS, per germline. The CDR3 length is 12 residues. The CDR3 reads CATASSGNTIYF. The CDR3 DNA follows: TGTGCCACCGCATCCTCTGGAAACACCATATATTTT.

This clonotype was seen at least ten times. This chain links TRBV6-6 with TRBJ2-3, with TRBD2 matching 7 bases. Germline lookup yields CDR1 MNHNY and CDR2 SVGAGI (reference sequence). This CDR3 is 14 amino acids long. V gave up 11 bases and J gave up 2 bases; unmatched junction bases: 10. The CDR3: CASRGAGHTDTQYF. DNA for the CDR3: TGTGCCTCACGGGGAGCGGGGCACACAGATACGCAGTATTTT.

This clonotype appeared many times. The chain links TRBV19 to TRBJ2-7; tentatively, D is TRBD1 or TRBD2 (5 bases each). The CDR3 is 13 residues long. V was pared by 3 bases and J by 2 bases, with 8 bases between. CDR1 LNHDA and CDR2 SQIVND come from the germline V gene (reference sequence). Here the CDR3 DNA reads TGTGCCAGTAGTATTCGGGACCCCTACGAGCAGTACTTC. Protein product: CASSIRDPYEQYF. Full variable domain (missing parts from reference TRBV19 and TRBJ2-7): DGGITQSPKYLFRKEGQNVTLSCEQNLNHDAMYWYRQDPGQGLRLIYYSQIVNDFQKGDIAEGYSVSREKKESFPLTVTSAQKNPTAFYLCASSIRDPYEQYFGPGTRLTVT.

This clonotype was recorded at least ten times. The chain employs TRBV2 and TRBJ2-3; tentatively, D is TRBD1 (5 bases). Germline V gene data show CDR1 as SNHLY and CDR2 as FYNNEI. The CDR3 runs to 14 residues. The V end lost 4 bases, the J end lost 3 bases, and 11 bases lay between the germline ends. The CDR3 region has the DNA TGTGCCAGCAGTGGGGGCAGGGTGACAGATACGCAGTATTTT. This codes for CASSGGRVTDTQYF.

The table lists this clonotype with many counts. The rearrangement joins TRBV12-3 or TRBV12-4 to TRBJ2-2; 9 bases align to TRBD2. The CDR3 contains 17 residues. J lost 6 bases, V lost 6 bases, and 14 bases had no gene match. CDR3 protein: CASRYSGARTSAGELFF. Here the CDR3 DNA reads TGTGCCAGCAGGTACTCCGGCGCTAGGACTAGCGCCGGGGAGCTGTTTTTT.

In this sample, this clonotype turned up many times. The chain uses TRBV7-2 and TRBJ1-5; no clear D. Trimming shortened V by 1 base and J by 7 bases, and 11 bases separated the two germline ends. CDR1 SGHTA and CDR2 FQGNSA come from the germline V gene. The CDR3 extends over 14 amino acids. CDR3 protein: CASSLGGKGQPQHF. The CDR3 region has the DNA TGTGCCAGCAGCTTAGGAGGGAAAGGACAGCCCCAGCATTTT.

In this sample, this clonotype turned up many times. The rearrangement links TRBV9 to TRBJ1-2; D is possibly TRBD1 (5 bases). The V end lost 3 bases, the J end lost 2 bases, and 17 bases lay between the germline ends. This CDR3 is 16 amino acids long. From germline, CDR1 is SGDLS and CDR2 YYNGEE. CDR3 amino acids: CASSALRQSLNYGYTF. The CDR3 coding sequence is TGTGCCAGCAGCGCGTTAAGACAGTCCTTAAACTATGGCTACACCTTC.